The 20 T cell receptor beta chains presented below share a single source sample, sequenced in a study of cytomegalovirus exposure and HLA in healthy donors. PCR primers comprised 60 Vbeta and 13 Jbeta primers. Libraries were prepared by immunoSEQ multiplex PCR; TCRdb keeps only in-frame clonotypes and omits some of them. The table has approximately 150,000 clones, just under 80% seen once. Specimen: PBMCs. All receptors come from a woman in her 50s in good health and CMV-seropositive.

This chain joins TRBV4-1 and TRBJ2-2, with 10 bases fitting TRBD2. The CDR3 has 16 residues. The J segment lost 6 bases and the V segment lost 4 bases, leaving 8 bases of the junction unmatched. The germline gives CDR1 MGHRA, CDR2 YSYEKL. The CDR3 DNA follows: TGCGCCAGCAGCCGGACAAGCGGGGGGGCCCCCGGGGAGCTGTTTTTT. The encoded protein is CASSRTSGGAPGELFF.

In its sample, this clone was seen a few times. V gene TRBV19 combines with J gene TRBJ1-1; D is uncertain. The V end was cut by 5 bases, the J end by 1 base, with 8 bases between. This CDR3 has 13 amino acids. CDR1 and CDR2 from the germline V gene are LNHDA and SQIVND (reference sequence). CDR3: CASSSGENTEAFF. In DNA, the CDR3 is TGTGCCAGTAGTTCCGGGGAGAACACTGAAGCTTTCTTT.

This sequence joins TRBV6-6 and TRBJ2-5; 11 bases match TRBD2. The V and J ends lost 2 bases and 5 bases, in that order; junction bases with no gene match: 7. There are 16 residues in the CDR3. Per the germline V gene, CDR1 is MNHNY and CDR2 is SVGAGI (reference sequence). In DNA form, the CDR3 reads TGTGCCAGCAGTTACCTGATAGCGGGGGGGCTCGAGACCCAGTACTTC. The encoded protein is CASSYLIAGGLETQYF.

The rearrangement links TRBV6-6 to TRBJ2-1, with 7 bases lining up with TRBD2. The germline gives CDR1 MNHNY, CDR2 SVGAGI (reference sequence). The CDR3 is made up of 14 amino acids. Trimming at V came to 2 bases and at J to 4 bases, leaving 2 bases not matched to a gene. CDR3 in DNA: TGTGCCAGCAGTTACGGGGGGGAGTACAATGAGCAGTTCTTC. Translation: CASSYGGEYNEQFF.

V gene TRBV2 combines with J gene TRBJ1-6, with a tentative D call TRBD1 (6 bases). The CDR3 extends over 14 amino acids. The ends were cut back, 7 bases at V and 4 bases at J, with 11 bases in the middle. The germline CDR1 and CDR2 sequences are SNHLY and FYNNEI. CDR3 sequence reads: CASTKTGYNSPLHF. The CDR3 DNA follows: TGTGCCAGCACCAAGACAGGATATAATTCACCCCTCCACTTT.

This chain links TRBV15 with TRBJ2-5; 7 bases agree with TRBD1. Germline V gene lookup returns CDR1 LNHNV and CDR2 YYDKDF (reference sequence). This CDR3 has 15 residues. The J segment lost 3 bases and the V segment lost 0 bases, leaving 4 bases of the junction unmatched. The CDR3 nucleotides read TGTGCCACCAGCAGAGATACAGGGGTTGAAGAGACCCAGTACTTC. Its protein is CATSRDTGVEETQYF.

This clone was seen only a few times. The chain uses TRBV7-6 and TRBJ1-2; D is ambiguous. Trimming removed 2 bases at V and 4 bases at J, with 14 bases between. From germline, CDR1 is SGHVS and CDR2 FNYEAQ. This CDR3 is built from 15 residues. The DNA for the CDR3 is TGTGCCAGCAGCTTAAGTAGAGGCGGCGGCTATGGCTACACCTTC. Translating it yields CASSLSRGGGYGYTF.

The J gene is TRBJ2-2, the V gene TRBV27; D is ambiguous. The V end lost 5 bases, the J end lost 1 base, and 2 bases lay between the germline ends. The CDR3 consists of 12 residues. Per germline, CDR1 MNHEY and CDR2 SMNVEV (reference sequence). CDR3 in amino acids: CASSLNTGELFF. In DNA, the CDR3 is TGTGCCAGCAGTCTGAACACCGGGGAGCTGTTTTTT.

This clone came up a few times. The chain has TRBV7-3 and TRBJ2-2; the D gene is possibly TRBD1 (7 bases). The germline V and J ends were trimmed by 6 bases and 4 bases, with 15 bases remaining between them. Germline V gene data show CDR1 as SGHTA and CDR2 as FQGTGA. The CDR3 runs 15 residues. In DNA, the CDR3 is TGTGCCAGCAGGCGGGACAGCCACAGCACCGGGGAGCTGTTTTTT. Its protein product is CASRRDSHSTGELFF.

This clone was observed a few times. This rearrangement joins TRBV5-5 to TRBJ1-5; 9 nucleotides line up with TRBD1. The CDR3 has 14 residues. Germline CDR1 reads SGHKS; CDR2 reads YYEKEE (reference sequence). V shed 3 bases and J 6 bases; nucleotides not matched to a gene: 4. CDR3: CASSWGQGIQPQHF. The DNA for the CDR3 is TGTGCCAGCAGCTGGGGACAGGGAATTCAGCCCCAGCATTTT.

This clone was seen only a few times. The chain carries TRBV4-2 and TRBJ1-4; D is perhaps TRBD1 (6 bases). Germline V gene lookup returns CDR1 LGHNA and CDR2 YNFKEQ. CDR3 length: 17 residues. Trimming pared 4 bases from V and 6 bases from J, leaving 21 bases between. The CDR3 region has the DNA TGTGCCAGCAGCCCCGGGGGGGCTCACCTCGCCGATGAAAAACTGTTTTTT. Its translation is CASSPGGAHLADEKLFF.

The chain links TRBV4-1 to TRBJ1-1, with 9 bases aligning to TRBD1. Trimming removed 8 bases from V and 4 bases from J; junction bases left unmatched: 8. CDR3 size: 14 residues. The germline gives CDR1 MGHRA, CDR2 YSYEKL. This CDR3 is CASSKGQGGTEAFF. In nucleotides, the CDR3 is TGCGCCAGCTCAAAGGGACAGGGAGGCACTGAAGCTTTCTTT.

V gene TRBV19 combines with J gene TRBJ2-7, with 8 bases fitting TRBD1. Germline trimming cut 5 bases from V and 3 bases from J; bases unmatched to any gene: 15. The CDR3 covers 17 residues. CDR1 is LNHDA, CDR2 SQIVND, per germline (reference sequence). Here the CDR3 DNA reads TGTGCCAGTAGTCCAATAAACAGGGGGTTTGATAACTACGAGCAGTACTTC. Its translation: CASSPINRGFDNYEQYF. The full variable domain, rest sourced from reference TRBV19 and TRBJ2-7, is DGGITQSPKYLFRKEGQNVTLSCEQNLNHDAMYWYRQDPGQGLRLIYYSQIVNDFQKGDIAEGYSVSREKKESFPLTVTSAQKNPTAFYLCASSPINRGFDNYEQYFGPGTRLTVT.

The chain joins TRBV2 to TRBJ1-2; 7 positions agree with TRBD1. Germline CDR1 is SNHLY and CDR2 is FYNNEI. The CDR3 is 12 residues long. Unmatched junction bases numbered 2, after V lost 9 bases and J lost 1 base. Here the CDR3 reads CASRQGNYGYTF. CDR3 DNA sequence: TGTGCCAGTCGACAGGGTAACTATGGCTACACCTTC.

The chain links TRBV19 to TRBJ2-1, with 10 nucleotides matching TRBD2. Trimming took 6 bases from V and 4 from J; bases not matched to a gene: 6. The CDR3 totals 15 residues. CDR1 is LNHDA and CDR2 is SQIVND in the germline V gene (reference sequence). DNA for the CDR3: TGTGCCAGTAGCGGTACTAGCGGGGTTTACAATGAGCAGTTCTTC. Amino acids: CASSGTSGVYNEQFF.

Here the CDR3 reads CASSAGVNTEAFF. The CDR3 DNA sequence: TGTGCCAGCAGTGCAGGGGTGAACACTGAAGCTTTCTTT. V and J are TRBV6-5 and TRBJ1-1; weak D call: TRBD1 (6 bases). Germline V gene data show CDR1 as MNHEY and CDR2 as SVGAGI. V lost 5 bases to trimming and J lost 0 bases, with 7 bases between them. The CDR3 covers 13 residues.

The chain has TRBV30 and TRBJ1-2; D might be TRBD1 (5 bases). CDR3 size: 13 residues. V was clipped by 0 bases and J by 8 bases, with 13 bases between them. CDR1 is GTSNPN and CDR2 is SVGIG in the germline V gene (reference sequence). CDR3 sequence reads: CAWSVNPGVGYTF. In DNA, the CDR3 is TGTGCCTGGAGTGTAAACCCGGGGGTGGGCTACACCTTC.

This clone was seen a single time. The V call is TRBV11-1, the J call TRBJ2-1, with 7 bases aligning to TRBD1. V lost 1 base to trimming and J lost 0 bases; unmatched junction nucleotides: 6. Per the germline V gene, CDR1 is SGHAT and CDR2 is FQDESV (reference sequence). The CDR3 is 17 residues long. This chain's CDR3 is CASSLGTGTASYNEQFF. For the CDR3, the DNA is TGTGCCAGCAGCTTAGGCACCGGGACAGCCTCCTACAATGAGCAGTTCTTC.

This chain links TRBV19 with TRBJ1-3, with D tentatively TRBD1 (5 bases). This CDR3 has 16 residues. The ends were cut back, 5 bases at V and 1 base at J, with 15 bases in the middle. Germline V gene lookup returns CDR1 LNHDA and CDR2 SQIVND (reference sequence). The CDR3 region is CASSATTDSSGNTIYF. CDR3 DNA: TGTGCCAGTAGTGCAACGACAGATTCTTCTGGAAACACCATATATTTT.

This sequence joins TRBV4-1 and TRBJ2-2, with a possible D match to TRBD1 (5 bases). This CDR3 is built from 15 residues. V was cut by 1 base and J by 5 bases, with 11 bases left in between. The germline CDR1 and CDR2 sequences are MGHRA and YSYEKL. CDR3 DNA: TGCGCCAGCAGCCAAGGGACAAGACTTACCGGGGAGCTGTTTTTT. This gives the protein CASSQGTRLTGELFF.